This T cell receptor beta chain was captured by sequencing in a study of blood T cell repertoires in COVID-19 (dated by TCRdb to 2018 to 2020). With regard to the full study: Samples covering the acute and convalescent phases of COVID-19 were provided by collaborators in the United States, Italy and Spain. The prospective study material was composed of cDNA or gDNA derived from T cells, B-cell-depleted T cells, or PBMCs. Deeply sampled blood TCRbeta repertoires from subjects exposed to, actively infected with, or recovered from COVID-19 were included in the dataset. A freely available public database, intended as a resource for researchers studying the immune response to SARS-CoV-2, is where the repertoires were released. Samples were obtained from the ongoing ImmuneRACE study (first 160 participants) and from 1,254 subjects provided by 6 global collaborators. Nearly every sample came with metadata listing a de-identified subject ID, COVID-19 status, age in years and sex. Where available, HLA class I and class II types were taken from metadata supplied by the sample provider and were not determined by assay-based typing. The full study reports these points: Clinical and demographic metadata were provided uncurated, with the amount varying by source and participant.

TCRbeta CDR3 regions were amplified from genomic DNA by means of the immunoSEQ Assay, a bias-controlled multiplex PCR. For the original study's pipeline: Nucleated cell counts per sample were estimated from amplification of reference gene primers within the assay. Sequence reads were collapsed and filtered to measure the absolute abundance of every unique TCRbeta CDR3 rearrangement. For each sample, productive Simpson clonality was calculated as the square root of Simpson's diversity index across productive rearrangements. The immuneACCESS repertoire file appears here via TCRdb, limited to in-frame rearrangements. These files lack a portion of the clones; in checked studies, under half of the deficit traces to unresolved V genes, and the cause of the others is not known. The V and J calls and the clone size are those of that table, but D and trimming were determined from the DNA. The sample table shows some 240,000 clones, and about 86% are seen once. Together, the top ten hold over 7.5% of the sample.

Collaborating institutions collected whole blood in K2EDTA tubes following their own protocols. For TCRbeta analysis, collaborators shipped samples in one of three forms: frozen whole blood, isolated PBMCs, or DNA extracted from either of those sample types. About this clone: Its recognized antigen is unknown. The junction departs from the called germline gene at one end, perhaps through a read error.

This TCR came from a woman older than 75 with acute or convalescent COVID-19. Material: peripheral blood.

The sequenced DNA is TGTGCCAGTAGCTATCGACAGGGAAAGAATCAGCCCCAGCATTTT. The resulting protein is CASSYRQGKNQPQHF. The chain employs TRBV7-2 and TRBJ1-5; 7 of the junction bases match TRBD1. Including the terminal cysteine and phenylalanine, the CDR3 comprises 15 residues. The DNA shown is the 45-base CDR3, in frame from base 1. CDR1 and CDR2 are read off the germline V gene as SGHTA and FQGNSA.